This record covers a single T cell receptor beta chain. No antigen is known for it. The data originate from a study of graft-versus-host responses after intestinal transplantation. The data were produced by immunoSEQ multiplex PCR, yet TCRdb's version contains in-frame clones alone and is incomplete. Of about 81,000 clones in the sample, 85% to 95% were seen once. Germline V CDR1 and CDR2: MDHEN, SYDVKM. The CDR3 runs to 13 residues. V was cut by 10 bases and J by 2 bases, with 15 bases left in between. The V and J genes are TRBV28 and TRBJ2-7; the D gene is possibly TRBD1 (6 bases). The receptor was isolated from a human donor who was the organ donor for an intestinal transplant. Sequenced material: unstimulated CD4+ T cells sorted from spleen or lymph node cells, taken before transplant. In DNA, the CDR3 is TGTGCCACCTCCAAGGGGGACACCTACGAGCAGTACTTC. Amino acid sequence: CATSKGDTYEQYF.